The 29 T cell receptor beta chains listed next were all sequenced from one sample in a study of shared clonotypes between healthy human individuals. Some clones are missing from TCRdb's copy, which holds only in-frame ones; the method was immunoSEQ multiplex PCR. The sample has 550,000 to 700,000 clones, more than 70% seen once. The specimen was memory CD4+ T cells sorted from blood. The subset here: CD45RA-negative fraction. These receptors originate from a woman in her twenties or thirties in good health.

V usage is TRBV9 and J usage is TRBJ2-7; perhaps D is TRBD1 or TRBD2 (6 bases each). The CDR3 is made up of 14 amino acids. The V and J ends lost 4 bases and 6 bases respectively, with 17 bases between them. CDR1 and CDR2 from the germline V gene are SGDLS and YYNGEE. The CDR3 sequence is CASSPNQGGGEQYF. CDR3 coding DNA: TGTGCCAGCAGCCCAAACCAAGGGGGAGGCGAGCAGTACTTC.

The CDR3 nucleotides read TGCAGCGTTGAAGGGAGGGCTTATGAGCAGTTCTTC. Translating it yields CSVEGRAYEQFF. The chain carries TRBV29-1 and TRBJ2-1, with D possibly TRBD2 on 6 matching bases. Germline V gene sequence: CDR1 SQVTM, CDR2 ANQGSEA. This CDR3 is built from 12 residues. Trimming cost V 1 base and J 8 bases, with 9 bases left between them.

J is TRBJ2-1 and V is TRBV29-1; 9 bases are a match to TRBD1. Germline V gives CDR1 SQVTM, CDR2 ANQGSEA. V dropped 7 bases and J dropped 5; count of bases not matched to a gene: 6. CDR3 length: 13 residues. The CDR3 loop reads CSARQGGDNEQFF. The CDR3 region has the DNA TGCAGCGCCAGACAGGGGGGAGACAATGAGCAGTTCTTC.

The V call is TRBV21-1, the J call TRBJ1-2; the D segment call TRBD1 is taken from the table without a DNA check. TRBV21-1 has pseudogene status. This CDR3 is built from 18 residues. The CDR3 loop reads CASSKALALLGQGRGYTF. The CDR3 DNA sequence: TGTGCCAGCAGCAAAGCGCTCGCGCTGCTTGGACAGGGACGTGGCTACACCTTC.

This clone was counted only a few times. The chain uses TRBV6-5 and TRBJ1-1, with no clear D. The length of the CDR3 is 14 residues. Germline V gives CDR1 MNHEY, CDR2 SVGAGI. The V end was cut by 2 bases, the J end by 7 bases, with 14 bases between. This CDR3 reads CASSYTPTTYEAFF. Written as DNA, the CDR3 is TGTGCCAGCAGTTACACCCCGACGACCTATGAAGCTTTCTTT.

The V and J genes are TRBV6-5 and TRBJ1-1, with a possible D match to TRBD1 (5 bases). Germline CDR1 and CDR2: MNHEY and SVGAGI. V was cut by 6 bases and J by 1 base, with 12 bases left in between. CDR3 length: 14 residues. The DNA for the CDR3 is TGTGCCAGCAGGACGGGACGCCCGAACACTGAAGCTTTCTTT. Translated, it gives CASRTGRPNTEAFF.

The chain couples TRBV19 to TRBJ2-1; 8 positions match TRBD2. Per the germline V gene, CDR1 is LNHDA and CDR2 is SQIVND (reference sequence). CDR3 length: 14 residues. V lost 3 bases and J lost 11; bases outside the gene matches: 9. CDR3 in amino acids: CASSIGLAANKQFF. The DNA of the CDR3 is TGTGCCAGTAGTATTGGACTAGCAGCTAATAAGCAGTTCTTC. Full variable domain (outside the CDR3, taken from reference TRBV19 and TRBJ2-1): DGGITQSPKYLFRKEGQNVTLSCEQNLNHDAMYWYRQDPGQGLRLIYYSQIVNDFQKGDIAEGYSVSREKKESFPLTVTSAQKNPTAFYLCASSIGLAANKQFFGPGTRLTVL.

J is TRBJ1-2 and V is TRBV5-1; 9 bases line up with TRBD1. The CDR3 consists of 13 residues. From germline, CDR1 is SGHRS and CDR2 YFSETQ. V lost 4 bases and J lost 6; bases outside the gene matches: 4. CDR3 sequence reads: CASSPTGGNGYTF. CDR3 nucleotide sequence: TGCGCCAGCAGCCCTACAGGGGGCAATGGCTACACCTTC. Using reference TRBV5-1 and TRBJ1-2 for the parts outside the CDR3, the full variable domain is KAGVTQTPRYLIKTRGQQVTLSCSPISGHRSVSWYQQTPGQGLQFLFEYFSETQRNKGNFPGRFSGRQFSNSRSEMNVSTLELGDSALYLCASSPTGGNGYTFGSGTRLTVV.

This clone came up once. The chain combines TRBV4-2 with TRBJ2-5; weak D call: TRBD1 (6 bases). Near its end, the DNA agrees better with TRBJ2-7, so the J call may be wrong. This CDR3 spans 15 amino acids. Looked up from germline, CDR1 is LGHNA and CDR2 is YNFKEQ. CDR3 DNA sequence: TGTGCCAGCAGCCACCAACAGGGCACCCGCTACGAGCAGTACTTC. Residues: CASSHQQGTRYEQYF.

The chain combines TRBV2 with TRBJ1-2, with 9 bases that match TRBD1. The CDR3 consists of 15 residues. Germline loops: CDR1 SNHLY, CDR2 FYNNEI. After removal of 8 bases from V and 4 bases from J, the junction contained 11 bases not matched to a gene. CDR3 coding DNA: TGTGCCAGCGCTCGGACAGGGGAAGGGAGCTATGGCTACACCTTC. The encoded protein is CASARTGEGSYGYTF.

The rearrangement uses TRBV14 and TRBJ2-1; no definite D call. Germline V gene data show CDR1 as SGHDN and CDR2 as FVKESK. This CDR3 is built from 16 residues. Trimming removed 4 bases at V and 12 bases at J, with 25 bases between. The CDR3 DNA reads as TGTGCCAGCAGCCTTAGGCCCGAACCCGAACGATTCAGGCAGTTCTTC. Translating it yields CASSLRPEPERFRQFF.

The CDR3 spells CAISESPDIYEQYF. Written as DNA, the CDR3 is TGTGCCATCAGTGAGTCGCCGGACATCTACGAGCAGTACTTC. The rearrangement links TRBV10-3 to TRBJ2-7; TRBD1 might be the D (5 bases). CDR1 and CDR2 from the germline V gene are ENHRY and SYGVKD. This CDR3 is built from 14 residues. The germline V and J ends were trimmed by 0 bases and 3 bases, with 9 bases remaining between them.

The sample holds many counts of this clone. The chain combines TRBV7-3 with TRBJ2-1; D is unclear. The CDR3 is 16 amino acids. Trimming took 6 bases from V and 0 from J, leaving 15 bases between them. Germline CDR1 is SGHTA and CDR2 is FQGTGA. Here the CDR3 reads CASSRDGTSSYNEQFF. In nucleotides, the CDR3 is TGTGCCAGCAGTCGAGATGGAACGAGCTCCTACAATGAGCAGTTCTTC.

This clone was counted a few times. The chain combines TRBV18 with TRBJ2-7, with D possibly being TRBD1 (5 bases). Germline V gene lookup returns CDR1 KGHSH and CDR2 LQKENI. The CDR3 contains 13 residues. Trimming took 3 bases from V and 6 from J, leaving 12 bases between them. The CDR3 DNA reads as TGTGCCAGCTCACCTCGTGGGGCCCGCGAGCAGTACTTC. As protein: CASSPRGAREQYF.

This clone turned up a few times. An end of the junction does not agree with germline; a read error may underlie this. The chain is built from TRBV7-9 and TRBJ1-1, with D perhaps matching TRBD1 (6 bases). CDR1 and CDR2 from the germline V gene are SEHNR and FQNEAQ (reference sequence). The CDR3 contains 14 residues. CDR3 in amino acids: CASSLGGRGTEAFF. The CDR3, as DNA: TGTGCCAGCAGTTTAGGGGGGAGAGGCACTGAAGCTTTCTTT.

This clone has more than one count but fewer than ten. The V call is TRBV5-1, the J call TRBJ1-2, with a tentative D call TRBD1 (5 bases). Germline V gene lookup returns CDR1 SGHRS and CDR2 YFSETQ. The CDR3 is 13 amino acids. The V and J ends lost 2 bases and 5 bases respectively, with 10 bases between them. CDR3 nucleotide sequence: TGCGCCAGCAGCTTACAGGACAATTATGGCTACACCTTC. Its protein is CASSLQDNYGYTF.

This rearrangement joins TRBV5-4 to TRBJ2-1; D remains unclear. CDR1 and CDR2 (germline): SGHNT, YYREEE (reference sequence). Trimming took 0 bases from V and 10 from J, leaving 5 bases between them. CDR3 length equals 11 residues. The CDR3 here is CASSLELEQFF. For the CDR3, the DNA is TGTGCCAGCAGCTTGGAACTAGAGCAGTTCTTC.

J is TRBJ1-2 and V is TRBV7-9, with D uncertain. The V end lost 2 bases, the J end lost 4 bases, and 11 bases lay between the germline ends. Germline V gives CDR1 SEHNR, CDR2 FQNEAQ (reference sequence). The CDR3 is made up of 14 amino acids. Here the CDR3 reads CASSLLAEVYGYTF. The CDR3 coding sequence is TGTGCCAGCAGCTTACTGGCCGAGGTCTATGGCTACACCTTC.

This clone was recorded once. The rearrangement uses TRBV2 and TRBJ2-1; 13 bases fit TRBD2. J gave up 5 bases and V 10 bases, and 2 bases lay outside the gene matches. The CDR3 sequence is 13 residues long. From germline, CDR1 is SNHLY and CDR2 FYNNEI. The CDR3 DNA reads TGTGCCATACTAGCGGGAGGGAACAATGAGCAGTTCTTC. This codes for CAILAGGNNEQFF.

The CDR3 sequence is CAWSRAGTSTDTQYF. The DNA for the CDR3 is TGTGCCTGGAGTCGGGCGGGTACTAGCACAGATACGCAGTATTTT. The V and J genes are TRBV30 and TRBJ2-3; D is possibly TRBD2 (5 bases). The V and J ends lost 2 bases and 0 bases respectively, with 12 bases between them. The CDR3 runs 15 residues. CDR1 and CDR2 (germline): GTSNPN, SVGIG (reference sequence).

The V call is TRBV19, the J call TRBJ2-3; TRBD2 matches at 7 bases. The V gene end was trimmed by 11 bases and the J gene end by 0 bases; junction bases not matched to a gene: 5. Germline CDR1 and CDR2: LNHDA and SQIVND (reference sequence). The CDR3 loop spans 13 amino acids. CDR3 loop: CAGGSGSTDTQYF. The CDR3 DNA is TGTGCCGGGGGTAGCGGGAGCACAGATACGCAGTATTTT.

J is TRBJ1-1 and V is TRBV19; 7 bases match TRBD1. The CDR3 contains 14 residues. Per the germline V gene, CDR1 is LNHDA and CDR2 is SQIVND (reference sequence). After removal of 3 bases from V and 1 base from J, the junction contained 2 bases not matched to a gene. CDR3 residues: CASSITGENTEAFF. CDR3 in DNA: TGTGCCAGTAGTATCACAGGGGAGAACACTGAAGCTTTCTTT.

The V gene is TRBV10-2, the J gene TRBJ2-7; 7 nucleotides match TRBD1. J lost 3 bases, V lost 9 bases, and 11 bases had no gene match. Looked up from germline, CDR1 is WSHSY and CDR2 is SAAADI. This CDR3 is 14 amino acids long. The DNA of the CDR3 is TGCGCCAGTCTTCAGAGGGGGCACGGCTACGAGCAGTACTTC. Its protein product is CASLQRGHGYEQYF.

The rearrangement links TRBV6-5 to TRBJ1-2, with TRBD1 matching 12 bases. CDR3 length: 16 residues. V shed 2 bases, J shed 2 bases, and the junction held 3 bases outside the gene matches. Per germline, CDR1 MNHEY and CDR2 SVGAGI. In DNA, the CDR3 is TGTGCCAGCAGTTACCGGGGACAGGGGGCGAACTATGGCTACACCTTC. This encodes CASSYRGQGANYGYTF.

The CDR3 spells CASKGADVYEQYF. The CDR3 DNA is TGTGCATCAAAAGGGGCGGACGTCTACGAGCAGTACTTC. This rearrangement joins TRBV28 to TRBJ2-7, with D perhaps TRBD1 (5 bases). Germline-derived CDR1 and CDR2 are MDHEN and SYDVKM. There are 13 residues in the CDR3.

This chain links TRBV5-8 with TRBJ1-4, with no clear D. The germline V gene encodes CDR1 SGHTS and CDR2 YDEGEE. The germline V and J ends were trimmed by 7 bases and 2 bases, with 12 bases remaining between them. The CDR3 has 14 residues. The CDR3 sequence: CASLFSGTNEKLFF. CDR3 bases: TGTGCCAGCCTATTTTCCGGGACTAATGAAAAACTGTTTTTT.

The V and J genes are TRBV27 and TRBJ2-1; 13 nucleotides line up with TRBD2. This CDR3 spans 17 amino acids. V shed 5 bases and J 4 bases; nucleotides not matched to a gene: 8. Germline CDR1 and CDR2: MNHEY and SMNVEV (reference sequence). This CDR3 is CASSRTSGSTGYNEQFF. The CDR3 DNA is TGTGCCAGCAGTCGGACTAGCGGGAGTACCGGGTACAATGAGCAGTTCTTC.

A few counts support this clone. The sample holds other DNA sequences that translate to the same CDR3. The chain joins TRBV5-1 to TRBJ2-1, with D possibly matching TRBD2 (6 bases). CDR1 and CDR2 from the germline V gene are SGHRS and YFSETQ. This CDR3 comprises 15 residues. Trimming took off 1 base at V and 4 bases at J, with 12 bases between the two ends. CDR3 loop: CASSLSSAGYNEQFF. CDR3 DNA sequence: TGCGCCAGCAGCTTGTCTAGTGCGGGGTACAATGAGCAGTTCTTC.

The rearrangement links TRBV5-1 to TRBJ2-2; 10 positions agree with TRBD2. J was trimmed by 3 bases and V by 4 bases; bases with no gene match: 9. The CDR3 totals 17 residues. The germline gives CDR1 SGHRS, CDR2 YFSETQ. The CDR3 nucleotides are TGCGCCAGCAGCCAGGGAGCGGGAGGGCCTTACACCGGGGAGCTGTTTTTT. Its protein is CASSQGAGGPYTGELFF.